The 32 T cell receptor beta chains in this list originate from one sample, sequenced in a study of OX40 agonist ivuxolimab in advanced cancers. Repertoires were generated with immunoSEQ multiplex PCR, while TCRdb's copy carries only in-frame clones and drops some. The table lists tens of thousands of clones, 84% of them singletons. This specimen was CD4+ or CD8+ T cells sorted from blood, taken in a trial of the OX40 agonist ivuxolimab. The receptors shown here come from an adult with an advanced solid tumor such as melanoma, head and neck, liver or kidney cancer.

The chain has TRBV5-1 and TRBJ1-1, with D unresolved. The length of the CDR3 is 14 residues. Trimming took 0 bases from V and 4 from J, leaving 10 bases between them. Per the germline V gene, CDR1 is SGHRS and CDR2 is YFSETQ. CDR3 loop: CASSLGLLGTEAFF. The DNA for the CDR3 is TGCGCCAGCAGCTTGGGGCTTTTGGGCACTGAAGCTTTCTTT.

This clone has just one count. J is TRBJ1-1 and V is TRBV6-5, with TRBD1 as a possible D gene (5 bases). Trimming stripped 2 bases from V and 5 bases from J, with 15 bases between. This CDR3 is 15 amino acids long. CDR1 MNHEY and CDR2 SVGAGI come from the germline V gene. The CDR3 protein is CASSYPHGGGTEAFF. In nucleotides, the CDR3 is TGTGCCAGCAGTTACCCGCATGGGGGTGGTACTGAAGCTTTCTTT.

This clone was counted once. This chain connects TRBV28 to TRBJ1-2, with no clear D. V was pared by 5 bases and J by 4 bases, with 5 bases between. The CDR3 has 11 residues. Per germline, CDR1 MDHEN and CDR2 SYDVKM. The CDR3 nucleotides read TGTGCCAGCAGTCGGGCCTATGGCTACACCTTC. This codes for CASSRAYGYTF.

The sample holds one count of this clone. The rearrangement joins TRBV19 to TRBJ2-2; D might be TRBD1 or TRBD2, each matching 5 bases. The V end was cut by 5 bases, the J end by 5 bases, with 12 bases between. CDR1 is LNHDA, CDR2 SQIVND, per germline (reference sequence). The CDR3 extends over 14 amino acids. The CDR3 DNA is TGTGCCAGTAGTCTCTCAGGGAGTACCGGGGAGCTGTTTTTT. Translated: CASSLSGSTGELFF. The full variable domain, rest sourced from reference TRBV19 and TRBJ2-2, is DGGITQSPKYLFRKEGQNVTLSCEQNLNHDAMYWYRQDPGQGLRLIYYSQIVNDFQKGDIAEGYSVSREKKESFPLTVTSAQKNPTAFYLCASSLSGSTGELFFGEGSRLTVL.

The rearrangement joins TRBV5-4 to TRBJ1-4, with 8 bases fitting TRBD1. With 4 bases clipped from V and 8 bases from J, the junction kept 7 bases outside the gene matches. CDR1 is SGHNT, CDR2 YYREEE, per germline (reference sequence). There are 14 residues in the CDR3. The CDR3 DNA is TGTGCCAGCAGCCTGCAGGGGGCCCGGGAAAAACTGTTTTTT. This codes for CASSLQGAREKLFF.

The chain couples TRBV7-2 to TRBJ1-5; D is uncertain. Looked up from germline, CDR1 is SGHTA and CDR2 is FQGNSA. Trimming left V 5 bases short and J 1 base short, with 12 bases between. The CDR3 has 15 amino acids. CDR3 sequence: CASSPNGGSNQPQHF. The CDR3 DNA sequence: TGTGCCAGCAGCCCCAACGGCGGAAGCAATCAGCCCCAGCATTTT.

The chain joins TRBV28 to TRBJ1-2; D is uncertain. The CDR3 contains 14 residues. The V gene's germline CDR1 is MDHEN and CDR2 SYDVKM. The ends were cut back, 3 bases at V and 3 bases at J, with 11 bases in the middle. CDR3 coding DNA: TGTGCCAGCAGTTTTACGGAGACACACTATGGCTACACCTTC. It translates to CASSFTETHYGYTF.

The chain uses TRBV7-9 and TRBJ2-7; 9 bases fit TRBD1. CDR1 is SEHNR, CDR2 FQNEAQ, per germline (reference sequence). The CDR3 is 14 amino acids. With V trimmed by 1 base and J by 2 bases, 0 bases remained unmatched. The CDR3 DNA is TGTGCCAGCAGCTTAGGACAGGGGGCCTACGAGCAGTACTTC. Its protein is CASSLGQGAYEQYF. The full variable domain, rest sourced from reference TRBV7-9 and TRBJ2-7, is DTGVSQNPRHKITKRGQNVTFRCDPISEHNRLYWYRQTLGQGPEFLTYFQNEAQLEKSRLLSDRFSAERPKGSFSTLEIQRTEQGDSAMYLCASSLGQGAYEQYFGPGTRLTVT.

V and J are TRBV18 and TRBJ1-2; 9 positions agree with TRBD1. The CDR3 extends over 14 amino acids. Germline V gene lookup returns CDR1 KGHSH and CDR2 LQKENI. V shed 4 bases, J shed 2 bases, and the junction held 2 bases outside the gene matches. CDR3 residues: CASSRDRENYGYTF. The DNA for the CDR3 is TGTGCCAGCTCACGGGACAGGGAGAACTATGGCTACACCTTC.

The chain links TRBV10-1 to TRBJ1-5; 7 bases align to TRBD1. After removal of 6 bases from V and 2 bases from J, the junction contained 7 bases not matched to a gene. The CDR3 runs 15 residues. Per the germline V gene, CDR1 is WNHNN and CDR2 is SYGVQD (reference sequence). This CDR3 is CASRLDRDGNQPQHF. The CDR3 DNA reads as TGCGCCAGCAGGCTCGACAGGGATGGCAATCAGCCCCAGCATTTT.

The genes are TRBV5-1 and TRBJ2-4; 10 positions match TRBD2. Unmatched junction bases numbered 0, after V lost 2 bases and J lost 1 base. CDR1 is SGHRS and CDR2 is YFSETQ in the germline V gene. This CDR3 is 15 amino acids long. The CDR3 sequence: CASSLLAGAKNIQYF. The CDR3 DNA sequence: TGCGCCAGCAGCTTACTAGCGGGGGCCAAAAACATTCAGTACTTC.

The chain recombines TRBV7-2 with TRBJ1-1; D uncertain. Germline V lookup: CDR1 SGHTA, CDR2 FQGNSA. Trimming took off 5 bases at V and 2 bases at J, with 9 bases between the two ends. This CDR3 region has 13 residues. The CDR3 here is CASSQQRNTEAFF. DNA of the CDR3: TGTGCCAGCAGCCAGCAACGAAACACTGAAGCTTTCTTT.

This chain links TRBV5-8 with TRBJ1-5, with a tentative D call TRBD1 (5 bases). The V end was cut by 4 bases, the J end by 9 bases, with 14 bases between. Per the germline V gene, CDR1 is SGHTS and CDR2 is YDEGEE. CDR3 length: 13 residues. The DNA for the CDR3 is TGTGCCAGCAGCACGGGGCTTGATCGGCCCCAGCATTTT. It translates to CASSTGLDRPQHF.

The chain joins TRBV6-5 to TRBJ2-5; unclear D gene. CDR1 is MNHEY, CDR2 SVGAGI, per germline. This CDR3 comprises 13 residues. V lost 0 bases and J 7 bases, leaving 9 bases between the germline ends. CDR3 loop: CASSYSPTGTQYF. As DNA, the CDR3 is TGTGCCAGCAGTTACTCCCCCACTGGGACCCAGTACTTC.

The V gene is TRBV28, the J gene TRBJ1-2; the D gene is possibly TRBD1 (6 bases). V was pared by 7 bases and J by 2 bases, with 11 bases between. CDR1 and CDR2 (germline): MDHEN, SYDVKM. CDR3 length: 13 amino acids. The CDR3 spells CASTRTENYGYTF. In DNA form, the CDR3 reads TGTGCCAGCACCCGGACAGAGAACTATGGCTACACCTTC.

The rearrangement joins TRBV5-1 to TRBJ1-1, with D unclear. Germline CDR1 reads SGHRS; CDR2 reads YFSETQ. The CDR3 has 14 amino acids. Between the trimmed V and J ends, which lost 2 bases and 2 bases, there was a span of 10 bases. The CDR3 DNA reads TGCGCCAGCAGCTTCCGGACGGAAAACACTGAAGCTTTCTTT. Translated, it gives CASSFRTENTEAFF.

The V call is TRBV14, the J call TRBJ1-6; D ambiguous. The CDR3 has 15 residues. V dropped 0 bases and J dropped 3 bases, with 6 bases sitting between them. Germline loops: CDR1 SGHDN, CDR2 FVKESK. Here the CDR3 DNA reads TGTGCCAGCAGCCAAGAACGGGGCTATAATTCACCCCTCCACTTT. Translated: CASSQERGYNSPLHF.

The chain carries TRBV9 and TRBJ1-2, with TRBD1 matching 7 bases. The CDR3 is made up of 16 amino acids. V shed 0 bases, J shed 1 base, and the junction held 6 bases outside the gene matches. CDR1 and CDR2 (germline): SGDLS, YYNGEE. CDR3 DNA sequence: TGTGCCAGCAGCGTAGGGGAGGGGGCAGGTAACTATGGCTACACCTTC. It encodes CASSVGEGAGNYGYTF.

The chain recombines TRBV29-1 with TRBJ1-2; 9 bases are shared with TRBD1. V lost 4 bases to trimming and J lost 7 bases; unmatched junction nucleotides: 4. CDR1 is SQVTM, CDR2 ANQGSEA, per germline. The CDR3 has 12 amino acids. The CDR3 protein is CSVAGTGTGYTF. The CDR3 nucleotides read TGCAGCGTTGCCGGGACAGGGACTGGCTACACCTTC.

This chain joins TRBV5-6 and TRBJ2-1; the match to TRBD1 covers 8 bases. CDR3 length equals 13 residues. J lost 7 bases, V lost 6 bases, and 6 bases had no gene match. Germline CDR1 and CDR2: SGHDT and YYEEEE. CDR3 in DNA: TGTGCCAGCACCCACCAGGGGGCAAATGAGCAGTTCTTC. As protein: CASTHQGANEQFF.

The chain uses TRBV5-1 and TRBJ2-5; 8 nucleotides agree with TRBD2. The CDR3 runs 15 residues. V lost 0 bases to trimming and J lost 5 bases; unmatched junction nucleotides: 6. Germline V CDR1 and CDR2: SGHRS, YFSETQ. The CDR3, as DNA: TGCGCCAGCAGCTTGGGAACGGGGGGGCCGGAGACCCAGTACTTC. Translation: CASSLGTGGPETQYF.

The rearrangement links TRBV4-3 to TRBJ2-2; perhaps TRBD1 as D (7 bases). Germline CDR1 LGHNA, CDR2 YSLEER. V lost 3 bases and J 4 bases, leaving 12 bases between the germline ends. CDR3 length: 15 amino acids. The CDR3 is CASSQEGQRTGELFF. The CDR3, as DNA: TGCGCCAGCAGCCAGGAGGGACAGCGCACCGGGGAGCTGTTTTTT.

This clone is categorized as medium-sized (0.01 to 0.1%). CDR3 nucleotide sequence: TGTGCCAGCAGTGAAGGGGGACACATCCACGCTTTCTTT. This encodes CASSEGGHIHAFF. The V gene is TRBV6-1, the J gene TRBJ1-1, with a weak D call TRBD1 (6 bases). The V gene's germline CDR1 is MNHNS and CDR2 SASEGT. The V and J ends lost 1 base and 11 bases respectively, with 14 bases between them. The CDR3 spans 13 residues.

The chain couples TRBV15 to TRBJ2-2; D ambiguous. The CDR3 totals 13 residues. Germline V gene data show CDR1 as LNHNV and CDR2 as YYDKDF (reference sequence). V was pared by 4 bases and J by 0 bases, with 3 bases between. The DNA of the CDR3 is TGTGCCACCAGCAATACGAACACCGGGGAGCTGTTTTTT. Encoded protein: CATSNTNTGELFF.

The rearrangement uses TRBV27 and TRBJ2-1; the match to TRBD2 covers 7 bases. The J segment lost 0 bases and the V segment lost 5 bases, leaving 10 bases of the junction unmatched. Germline CDR1 and CDR2: MNHEY and SMNVEV (reference sequence). The CDR3 has 17 residues. The CDR3 protein is CASSPRLAINSYNEQFF. The CDR3 DNA follows: TGTGCCAGCAGTCCCCGACTAGCTATAAACTCCTACAATGAGCAGTTCTTC.

V is TRBV9 and J is TRBJ2-1; D is possibly TRBD2 (5 bases). The V gene's germline CDR1 is SGDLS and CDR2 YYNGEE. This CDR3 is built from 17 residues. V was trimmed by 4 bases and J by 0 bases, leaving 17 bases between them. The CDR3 bases are TGTGCCAGCAGCCGCTTCGTAGAGCGGAGCTCCTACAATGAGCAGTTCTTC. Its translation is CASSRFVERSSYNEQFF.

The gene calls are TRBV11-3 and TRBJ2-7; D perhaps matches TRBD1 (7 bases). Trimming stripped 4 bases from V and 2 bases from J, with 18 bases between. Looked up from germline, CDR1 is SGHNT and CDR2 is YENEEA. CDR3 size: 16 residues. CDR3 amino acids: CASSSRTGDSAYEQYF. The DNA for the CDR3 is TGTGCCAGCAGCTCCCGTACGGGGGACAGTGCCTACGAGCAGTACTTC.

The chain has TRBV7-2 and TRBJ1-1; D remains ambiguous. Trimming stripped 3 bases from V and 4 bases from J, with 15 bases between. The CDR3 extends over 15 amino acids. The V gene's germline CDR1 is SGHTA and CDR2 FQGNSA. The CDR3 here is CASSFLGVSGTEAFF. The CDR3 region has the DNA TGTGCCAGCAGCTTCCTCGGGGTTTCTGGCACTGAAGCTTTCTTT.

This chain links TRBV12-5 with TRBJ2-7; D gene unclear. The CDR3 is 12 residues long. The V gene's germline CDR1 is LGHNT and CDR2 FRNRAP. V lost 0 bases to trimming and J lost 6 bases, with 6 bases between them. The DNA of the CDR3 is TGTGCTAGTGGTTTGGTACTGGCCGAGCAGTACTTC. It specifies CASGLVLAEQYF.

The chain joins TRBV9 to TRBJ2-3; 8 nucleotides line up with TRBD2. The CDR3 extends over 14 amino acids. Germline lookup yields CDR1 SGDLS and CDR2 YYNGEE. With 5 bases clipped from V and 1 base from J, the junction kept 3 bases outside the gene matches. DNA for the CDR3: TGTGCCAGCAGTGAGACTAGCGGCACAGATACGCAGTATTTT. It codes for CASSETSGTDTQYF.

This chain connects TRBV4-3 to TRBJ2-1; D ambiguous. The germline CDR1 and CDR2 sequences are LGHNA and YSLEER. The CDR3 loop spans 14 amino acids. Trimming shortened V by 1 base and J by 9 bases, and 13 bases separated the two germline ends. The CDR3, as DNA: TGCGCCAGCAGCCAAGGCCCCCTGGCCTTTGAGCAGTTCTTC. As protein: CASSQGPLAFEQFF.

The chain uses TRBV9 and TRBJ2-3, with 10 bases identical to TRBD2. CDR3 size: 15 residues. The junction had 5 bases not matched to a gene; V was cut back by 7 bases and J by 0 bases. Germline V lookup: CDR1 SGDLS, CDR2 YYNGEE. In nucleotides, the CDR3 is TGTGCCAGCGGAAGCGGGGGGGCGAGCACAGATACGCAGTATTTT. This gives the protein CASGSGGASTDTQYF.